This is a list of T cell receptor beta chains from one sample in a study of blood T cell repertoires in COVID-19. TCRdb's copy holds only in-frame clones and misses some; the assay was immunoSEQ multiplex PCR. Of about 260,000 clones in the sample, about 90% were seen once. Input material: peripheral blood. The source is a woman in her 40s with acute or convalescent COVID-19. Each CDR3 is given with its conserved first and last residue. Each record gives: J gene, V gene, CDR3 protein.

TRBJ1-1 TRBV18 CASRGFRDSITEAFF
TRBJ2-3 TRBV7-8 CASSLVRDTQYF
TRBJ2-1 TRBV7-2 CASSPRDSRNNEQFF
TRBJ2-5 TRBV3-1/TRBV3-2 CASSRTSSGGYQETQYF
TRBJ2-3 TRBV5-1 CASSTGTDTDTQYF
TRBJ2-3 TRBV7-3 CASSPTGGRTDTQYF
TRBJ1-3 TRBV15 CATSRDSVSGNTIYF
TRBJ1-1 TRBV3-1/TRBV3-2 CASSQDRGATEAFF
TRBJ1-6 TRBV9 CASSVEAGGLSPLHF
TRBJ2-3 TRBV9 CASSTGTSGGVTDTQYF
TRBJ2-5 TRBV2 CASLPGGGHQETQYF
TRBJ2-1 TRBV13 CASSLGNRLAGDSNEQFF
TRBJ2-3 TRBV9 CASSVGTSGGADTQYF
TRBJ1-3 TRBV29-1 CSVSHGGDTIYF
TRBJ2-2 TRBV19 CASSPGSGELFF
TRBJ2-5 TRBV4-2 CASSLRRGLAGGQGTQYF
TRBJ1-5 TRBV7-2 CASSLGTGRNQPQHF
TRBJ1-2 TRBV10-3 CAISEPGQELRNYGYTF
TRBJ2-5 TRBV29-1 CSVDSAGGGETQYF
TRBJ1-2 TRBV5-1 CASSLTTGQVGYGYTF
TRBJ1-1 TRBV19 CASIFTGEAFF
TRBJ1-1 TRBV3-1/TRBV3-2 CASSQDEASGAFF
TRBJ2-1 TRBV19 CASGRAAYNEQFF
TRBJ1-1 TRBV2 CASRDTGEAFF
TRBJ1-2 TRBV14 CASSHRETGYTF
TRBJ1-5 TRBV6-5 CATSGQGARQPQHF
TRBJ1-5 TRBV7-8 CASSPLGVELGQPQHF
TRBJ2-1 TRBV2 CASSVSAGDEQFF
TRBJ2-6 TRBV6-1 CASSKGTSSSGANVLTF
TRBJ1-2 TRBV7-8 CASSSRTGGNGYTF
TRBJ1-6 TRBV11-2 CASSFSRGTPLHF
TRBJ2-1 TRBV6-5 CASTTPGGVDEQFF
TRBJ2-5 TRBV18 CASSLGQQETQYF
TRBJ1-3 TRBV5-1 CASSQNVGGAGNTIYF
TRBJ1-5 TRBV6-5 CASSTDYSNQPQHF
TRBJ1-5 TRBV6-5 CASSPPGQVTQPQHF
TRBJ2-2 TRBV5-1 CASSLTGPTNTGELFF
TRBJ2-3 TRBV5-1 CASNTRGAGPADTQYF
TRBJ1-4 TRBV30 CAWSVGRQILNSTNEKLFF
TRBJ1-2 TRBV5-4 CASSQPLQANYGYTF
TRBJ2-1 TRBV5-1 CASSLAEGGQFF
TRBJ2-5 TRBV7-6 CASQEGLAGAQETQYF
TRBJ2-3 TRBV19 CASSIGGGHLAGTDTQYF
TRBJ1-1 TRBV12-5 CASGPLRAVAEAFF
TRBJ1-6 TRBV5-1 CASSLTGVRSPLHF
TRBJ1-3 TRBV11-2 CASTLNRNTIYF
TRBJ2-3 TRBV9 CASSEFGGADTQYF
TRBJ2-3 TRBV10-3 CAISESQGGTDTQYF
TRBJ1-1 TRBV2 CATADGSLFTEAFF
TRBJ1-2 TRBV11-2 CASSSGTAALSYTF
TRBJ1-2 TRBV7-8 CASSLAKGWAANYGYTF
TRBJ2-2 TRBV3-1/TRBV3-2 CASSYKTGGIGELFF
TRBJ2-5 TRBV5-6 CASSLVDRETQYF
TRBJ1-1 TRBV27 CASSLGQRGTEAFF
TRBJ2-3 TRBV5-1 CASSFGYGTSGSSDTQYF
TRBJ1-5 TRBV6-5 CASSYSAGRGPQHF
TRBJ1-1 TRBV12-3/TRBV12-4 CASSLGQLEAFF